The 30 T cell receptor beta chains below were found in one sample sequenced in a study of OX40 agonist ivuxolimab in advanced cancers. Some clones are missing from TCRdb's copy, which holds only in-frame ones; the method was immunoSEQ multiplex PCR. The data hold about 62,000 clones, with less than 85% observed a single time. Sequencing used CD4+ or CD8+ T cells sorted from blood, obtained in a trial of the OX40 agonist ivuxolimab. Every receptor here comes from an adult with an advanced solid tumor such as melanoma, head and neck, liver or kidney cancer.

Here the CDR3 DNA reads TGTGCCAGCAGTTTATCCCCCGGGGGGAATTCACCCCTCCACTTT. Its translation is CASSLSPGGNSPLHF. V gene TRBV27 combines with J gene TRBJ1-6; TRBD1 is a possible D gene (5 bases). From germline, CDR1 is MNHEY and CDR2 SMNVEV (reference sequence). V lost 0 bases and J 7 bases, leaving 10 bases between the germline ends. CDR3 length: 15 amino acids.

Worth noting for this clone: Mismatch with germline at one junction end may stem from a read error. J is TRBJ2-7 and V is TRBV6-1; a weak D match, TRBD2 (5 bases). Germline lookup yields CDR1 MNHNS and CDR2 SASEGT. This CDR3 region has 15 residues. The DNA of the CDR3 is TGTGCCAGCAGGGAAGGGTGGGAGTGGGCGTACGAGCAGTACTTC. It specifies CASREGWEWAYEQYF.

The V call is TRBV28, the J call TRBJ1-1; D is uncertain. From germline, CDR1 is MDHEN and CDR2 SYDVKM. Trimming took off 4 bases at V and 1 base at J, with 4 bases between the two ends. The CDR3 contains 12 residues. The CDR3 sequence: CASSSANTEAFF. CDR3 nucleotide sequence: TGTGCCAGCAGTTCGGCGAACACTGAAGCTTTCTTT.

The V call is TRBV7-3, the J call TRBJ2-6; a weak D match, TRBD1 (6 bases). Germline lookup yields CDR1 SGHTA and CDR2 FQGTGA. V lost 5 bases to trimming and J lost 1 base, with 21 bases between them. CDR3 length: 19 residues. Written as DNA, the CDR3 is TGTGCCAGCAGCCTCCGCCCTTGGGACATGGGATCTGGGGCCAACGTCCTGACTTTC. The encoded protein is CASSLRPWDMGSGANVLTF.

This chain connects TRBV6-6 to TRBJ2-5; 9 bases agree with TRBD1. V dropped 7 bases and J dropped 5; count of bases not matched to a gene: 11. CDR1 is MNHNY and CDR2 is SVGAGI in the germline V gene (reference sequence). The CDR3 contains 15 residues. The CDR3 loop is CASTDTGGVAETQYF. CDR3 sequence (DNA): TGTGCCAGCACTGACACAGGGGGCGTCGCGGAGACCCAGTACTTC.

The chain links TRBV5-1 to TRBJ1-2; the D gene is possibly TRBD1 (5 bases). The CDR3 covers 15 residues. V was clipped by 4 bases and J by 5 bases, with 18 bases between them. Germline-derived CDR1 and CDR2 are SGHRS and YFSETQ. The DNA for the CDR3 is TGCGCCAGCAGCCCTGGGGACTTTTTCGGGTATGGCTACACCTTC. Encoded protein: CASSPGDFFGYGYTF.

The chain uses TRBV4-3 and TRBJ2-1; 8 bases agree with TRBD2. V was pared by 0 bases and J by 2 bases, with 6 bases of the junction left unmatched. This CDR3 contains 17 residues. CDR1 is LGHNA, CDR2 YSLEER, per germline. CDR3 residues: CASSQEASGSPYNEQFF. The CDR3 nucleotides are TGCGCCAGCAGCCAAGAAGCTAGCGGGTCCCCCTACAATGAGCAGTTCTTC.

DNA of the CDR3: TGTGCCAGTAGTCGACGCGTGGGGAGCTCCTACGAGCAGTACTTC. Its protein product is CASSRRVGSSYEQYF. The J gene is TRBJ2-7, the V gene TRBV19, with TRBD2 as a possible D gene (5 bases). The CDR3 totals 15 residues. Trimming left V 5 bases short and J 0 bases short, with 14 bases between. CDR1 is LNHDA, CDR2 SQIVND, per germline (reference sequence).

The table lists this clone with a few counts. This chain links TRBV9 with TRBJ2-2; D remains ambiguous. The germline V gene has CDR1 SGDLS and CDR2 YYNGEE. The V and J ends lost 3 bases and 8 bases respectively, with 14 bases between them. The CDR3 has 14 amino acids. CDR3 bases: TGTGCCAGCAGCGGTGGTAACGCCCCGGGGGAGCTGTTTTTT. It translates to CASSGGNAPGELFF.

This rearrangement joins TRBV7-6 to TRBJ2-2; TRBD1 agrees at 7 bases. CDR1 is SGHVS, CDR2 FNYEAQ, per germline. J was trimmed by 1 base and V by 7 bases; bases with no gene match: 3. The length of the CDR3 is 14 residues. CDR3 loop: CASKGGENTGELFF. CDR3 in DNA: TGTGCCAGCAAAGGGGGCGAGAACACCGGGGAGCTGTTTTTT.

This clone was found once. The chain recombines TRBV7-9 with TRBJ2-7; the match to TRBD1 covers 10 bases. After removal of 5 bases from V and 5 bases from J, the junction contained 12 bases not matched to a gene. The CDR3 is made up of 16 amino acids. The germline CDR1 and CDR2 sequences are SEHNR and FQNEAQ (reference sequence). The CDR3 bases are TGTGCCAGCAGCCCGACGCCGGGACAGGGGTTCGACGAGCAGTACTTC. Amino acids: CASSPTPGQGFDEQYF.

The chain combines TRBV4-1 with TRBJ2-2; D call uncertain. Germline CDR1 is MGHRA and CDR2 is YSYEKL. The V end lost 1 base, the J end lost 6 bases, and 9 bases lay between the germline ends. The CDR3 consists of 14 residues. The DNA for the CDR3 is TGCGCCAGCAGCCAAGGGGTAATCGCCGGGGAGCTGTTTTTT. It translates to CASSQGVIAGELFF.

The rearrangement links TRBV2 to TRBJ1-6; TRBD1 is a possible D gene (5 bases). Trimming cost V 8 bases and J 5 bases, with 10 bases left between them. This CDR3 has 13 amino acids. Germline V gene sequence: CDR1 SNHLY, CDR2 FYNNEI. CDR3 bases: TGTGCCAGCCGGAAGACAGATAATTCACCCCTCCACTTT. As protein: CASRKTDNSPLHF.

This chain links TRBV10-3 with TRBJ2-1; tentative D call: TRBD2 (6 bases). With 6 bases removed from V and 4 bases from J, the gap between germline ends came to 10 bases. This CDR3 region has 13 residues. The germline V gene encodes CDR1 ENHRY and CDR2 SYGVKD. CDR3 DNA sequence: TGTGCCATCAGCTCCGGGAGATACAATGAGCAGTTCTTC. It is translated as CAISSGRYNEQFF.

V is TRBV25-1 and J is TRBJ1-2; 10 positions match TRBD1. With V trimmed by 6 bases and J by 4 bases, 5 bases remained unmatched. Germline CDR1 MGHDK, CDR2 SYGVNS. This CDR3 has 14 residues. The CDR3 sequence: CASSGTGVGYGYTF. CDR3 coding DNA: TGTGCCAGCAGCGGGACAGGGGTGGGCTATGGCTACACCTTC.

The chain joins TRBV9 to TRBJ2-2; TRBD2 matches at 11 bases. The CDR3 runs 17 residues. Losses at the gene ends were 3 bases for V and 4 bases for J; bases not matched to a gene: 8. CDR1 and CDR2 (germline): SGDLS, YYNGEE. The CDR3, as DNA: TGTGCCAGCAGCGCCGGTCGGCTAGCGGGAGGCACCGGGGAGCTGTTTTTT. It is translated as CASSAGRLAGGTGELFF.

The chain employs TRBV12-5 and TRBJ2-1; a weak D match, TRBD2 (6 bases). Trimming pared 4 bases from V and 5 bases from J, leaving 12 bases between. In germline, CDR1 is LGHNT, CDR2 FRNRAP. The CDR3 runs 14 residues. DNA for the CDR3: TGTGCTAGTGGTTCTGGACTACCCAACAATGAGCAGTTCTTC. Translated: CASGSGLPNNEQFF.

This chain joins TRBV7-2 and TRBJ1-2; possibly TRBD1 for D (5 bases). The CDR3 spans 16 residues. CDR1 is SGHTA and CDR2 is FQGNSA in the germline V gene. V was cut by 5 bases and J by 1 base, with 17 bases left in between. In DNA form, the CDR3 reads TGTGCCAGCAGCAAAAGTCGCACAGGAGATAACTATGGCTACACCTTC. Its translation: CASSKSRTGDNYGYTF.

The chain employs TRBV5-1 and TRBJ2-7, with 7 bases matching TRBD1. From germline, CDR1 is SGHRS and CDR2 YFSETQ. With 1 base clipped from V and 0 bases from J, the junction kept 4 bases outside the gene matches. This CDR3 spans 15 amino acids. DNA for the CDR3: TGCGCCAGCAGCTTGAGGCGACAGGGCTCCTACGAGCAGTACTTC. Translating it yields CASSLRRQGSYEQYF.

This clone was counted between two and nine times. The CDR3: CASSPGGASNQPQHF. The CDR3 bases are TGTGCCAGCAGCCCCGGGGGGGCGAGCAATCAGCCCCAGCATTTT. The V and J genes are TRBV7-2 and TRBJ1-5; D is possibly TRBD1 (6 bases). From germline, CDR1 is SGHTA and CDR2 FQGNSA. Trimming stripped 5 bases from V and 1 base from J, with 12 bases between. This CDR3 is 15 amino acids long.

The V call is TRBV2, the J call TRBJ1-5, with D possibly being TRBD1 (6 bases). The CDR3 is 17 amino acids. The ends were cut back, 7 bases at V and 0 bases at J, with 19 bases in the middle. CDR1 and CDR2 from the germline V gene are SNHLY and FYNNEI. CDR3 in amino acids: CASTGQRYLDSNQPQHF. The CDR3 nucleotides read TGTGCCAGCACCGGACAGAGGTACCTTGATAGCAATCAGCCCCAGCATTTT. The whole variable domain, remainder taken from reference TRBV2 and TRBJ1-5, is EPEVTQTPSHQVTQMGQEVILRCVPISNHLYFYWYRQILGQKVEFLVSFYNNEISEKSEIFDDQFSVERPDGSNFTLKIRSTKLEDSAMYFCASTGQRYLDSNQPQHFGDGTRLSIL.

The chain joins TRBV4-3 to TRBJ2-6; 8 positions match TRBD1. Germline V CDR1 and CDR2: LGHNA, YSLEER. J lost 1 base, V lost 0 bases, and 8 bases had no gene match. The CDR3 has 19 residues. CDR3: CASSQERRTGLSGANVLTF. The CDR3 DNA reads as TGCGCCAGCAGCCAAGAGCGGCGGACAGGGCTTTCTGGGGCCAACGTCCTGACTTTC.

This clone was picked up a small number of times. V is TRBV27 and J is TRBJ2-3, with D perhaps given as TRBD1 or TRBD2 (5 bases each). Germline V gene sequence: CDR1 MNHEY, CDR2 SMNVEV (reference sequence). This CDR3 contains 14 residues. V lost 5 bases and J 6 bases, leaving 15 bases between the germline ends. CDR3 region: CASSPRDGRDTQYF. CDR3 DNA: TGTGCCAGCAGTCCCCGGGACGGTCGGGATACGCAGTATTTT.

The V gene is TRBV19, the J gene TRBJ1-5, with D unclear. Germline CDR1 LNHDA, CDR2 SQIVND (reference sequence). The V end was cut by 3 bases, the J end by 3 bases, with 6 bases between. This CDR3 region has 13 residues. This CDR3 reads CASSISPNQPQHF. The DNA of the CDR3 is TGTGCCAGTAGTATTTCCCCCAATCAGCCCCAGCATTTT.

This rearrangement joins TRBV6-4 to TRBJ2-2; 8 bases line up with TRBD1. V lost 5 bases to trimming and J lost 4 bases; unmatched junction nucleotides: 6. Germline V gene sequence: CDR1 MRHNA, CDR2 SNTAGT. CDR3 length: 15 amino acids. CDR3: CASSPGQGATGELFF. The DNA for the CDR3 is TGTGCCAGCAGTCCAGGACAGGGAGCCACCGGGGAGCTGTTTTTT.

The chain links TRBV6-1 to TRBJ2-7, with D perhaps matching TRBD1 or TRBD2 (6 bases each). The CDR3 length is 15 residues. Trimming took 3 bases from V and 2 from J, leaving 14 bases between them. The germline V gene encodes CDR1 MNHNS and CDR2 SASEGT. The CDR3 here is CASSEKEEGAYEQYF. The CDR3 bases are TGTGCCAGCAGTGAGAAGGAGGAGGGGGCCTACGAGCAGTACTTC.

This rearrangement joins TRBV11-2 to TRBJ2-3; D remains ambiguous. The V gene's germline CDR1 is SGHAT and CDR2 FQNNGV. There are 15 residues in the CDR3. The germline V and J ends were trimmed by 1 base and 1 base, with 9 bases remaining between them. The DNA of the CDR3 is TGTGCCAGCAGCTTAGCCTCCCCACGCACAGATACGCAGTATTTT. Translating gives CASSLASPRTDTQYF.

This clone has only one observation. The J gene is TRBJ1-4, the V gene TRBV2; D uncertain. The germline CDR1 and CDR2 sequences are SNHLY and FYNNEI. Deletions cut 6 bases from V and 6 bases from J, with 20 bases between. The length of the CDR3 is 16 residues. CDR3 sequence (DNA): TGTGCCAGCAGGGCCCCGTCCCGTCAACCGGATGAAAAACTGTTTTTT. Protein: CASRAPSRQPDEKLFF.

CDR3 protein: CASTLYAGQETQYF. The CDR3 region has the DNA TGTGCCAGCACCCTCTACGCGGGCCAAGAGACCCAGTACTTC. This chain connects TRBV6-5 to TRBJ2-5; D may be TRBD2 (5 bases). Trimming shortened V by 7 bases and J by 1 base, and 13 bases separated the two germline ends. CDR3 length equals 14 residues. The germline V gene has CDR1 MNHEY and CDR2 SVGAGI.

This chain uses TRBV4-2 with TRBJ2-7; D is perhaps TRBD2 (5 bases). Between the trimmed V and J ends, which lost 1 base and 0 bases, there was a span of 10 bases. CDR3 length: 15 amino acids. Germline CDR1 is LGHNA and CDR2 is YNFKEQ. DNA for the CDR3: TGTGCCAGCAGCCAAGTTGCTAGCAACTCCTACGAGCAGTACTTC. As protein: CASSQVASNSYEQYF.